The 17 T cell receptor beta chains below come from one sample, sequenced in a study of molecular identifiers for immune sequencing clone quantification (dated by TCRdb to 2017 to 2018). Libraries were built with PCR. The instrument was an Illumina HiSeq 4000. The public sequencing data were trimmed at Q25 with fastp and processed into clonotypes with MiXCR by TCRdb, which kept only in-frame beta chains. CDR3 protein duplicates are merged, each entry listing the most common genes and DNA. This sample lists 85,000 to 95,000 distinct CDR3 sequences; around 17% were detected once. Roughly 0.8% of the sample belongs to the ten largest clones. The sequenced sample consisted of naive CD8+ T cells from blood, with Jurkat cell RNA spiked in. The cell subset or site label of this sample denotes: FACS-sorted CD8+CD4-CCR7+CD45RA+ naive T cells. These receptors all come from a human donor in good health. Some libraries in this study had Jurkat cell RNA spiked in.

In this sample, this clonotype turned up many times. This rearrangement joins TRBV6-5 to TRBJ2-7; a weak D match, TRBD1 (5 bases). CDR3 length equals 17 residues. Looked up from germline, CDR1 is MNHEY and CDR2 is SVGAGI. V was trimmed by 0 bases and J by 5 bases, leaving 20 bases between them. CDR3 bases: TGTGCCAGCAGTTACTCGCGGCAGGGCTACTTTGGGGACGAGCAGTACTTC. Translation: CASSYSRQGYFGDEQYF.

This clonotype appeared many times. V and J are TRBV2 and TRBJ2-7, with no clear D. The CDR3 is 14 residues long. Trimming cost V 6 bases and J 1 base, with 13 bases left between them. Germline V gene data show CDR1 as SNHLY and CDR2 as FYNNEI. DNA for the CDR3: TGTGCCAGCAGAGACCCTACCGTTTCCTACGAGCAGTACTTC. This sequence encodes CASRDPTVSYEQYF.

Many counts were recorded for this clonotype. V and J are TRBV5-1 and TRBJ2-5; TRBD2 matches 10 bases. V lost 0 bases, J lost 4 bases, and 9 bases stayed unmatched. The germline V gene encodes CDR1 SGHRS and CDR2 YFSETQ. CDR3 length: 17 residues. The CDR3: CASSLEGLAGDRETQYF. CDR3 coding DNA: TGCGCCAGCAGCTTGGAGGGGCTAGCGGGAGATCGAGAGACCCAGTACTTC.

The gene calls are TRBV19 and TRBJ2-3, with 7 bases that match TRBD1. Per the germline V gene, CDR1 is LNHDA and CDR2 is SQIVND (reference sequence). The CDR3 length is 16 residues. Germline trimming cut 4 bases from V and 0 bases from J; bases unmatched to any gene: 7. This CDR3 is CASSRGQDPSTDTQYF. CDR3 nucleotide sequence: TGTGCCAGTAGTAGAGGACAGGACCCTAGCACAGATACGCAGTATTTT.

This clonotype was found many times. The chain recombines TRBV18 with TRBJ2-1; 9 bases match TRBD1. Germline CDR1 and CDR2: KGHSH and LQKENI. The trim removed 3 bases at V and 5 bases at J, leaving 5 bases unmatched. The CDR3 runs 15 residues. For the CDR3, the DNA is TGTGCCAGCTCACCCGACAGGGGGATCGACAATGAGCAGTTCTTC. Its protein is CASSPDRGIDNEQFF.

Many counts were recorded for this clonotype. CDR3 amino acids: CATSDWGGTEAFF. The CDR3, as DNA: TGTGCCACCAGTGATTGGGGGGGCACTGAAGCTTTCTTT. V usage is TRBV24-1 and J usage is TRBJ1-1; possible D gene TRBD1, 5 bases. The CDR3 spans 13 residues. Trimming took off 2 bases at V and 4 bases at J, with 7 bases between the two ends. Germline loops: CDR1 KGHDR, CDR2 SFDVKD.

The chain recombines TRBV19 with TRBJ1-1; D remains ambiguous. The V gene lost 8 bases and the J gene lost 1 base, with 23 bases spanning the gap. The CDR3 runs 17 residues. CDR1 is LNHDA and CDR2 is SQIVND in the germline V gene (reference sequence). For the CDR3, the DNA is TGTGCCAGTGAGGCCTGGGTTGCTCCGAGACCGAACACTGAAGCTTTCTTT. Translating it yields CASEAWVAPRPNTEAFF.

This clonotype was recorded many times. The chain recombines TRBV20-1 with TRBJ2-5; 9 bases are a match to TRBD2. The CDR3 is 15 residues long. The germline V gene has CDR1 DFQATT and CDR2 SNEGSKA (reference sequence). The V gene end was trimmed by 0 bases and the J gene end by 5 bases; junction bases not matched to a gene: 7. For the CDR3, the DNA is TGCAGTGCTAGAGATCCGGGGACTAGCTTGGAGACCCAGTACTTC. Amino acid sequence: CSARDPGTSLETQYF.

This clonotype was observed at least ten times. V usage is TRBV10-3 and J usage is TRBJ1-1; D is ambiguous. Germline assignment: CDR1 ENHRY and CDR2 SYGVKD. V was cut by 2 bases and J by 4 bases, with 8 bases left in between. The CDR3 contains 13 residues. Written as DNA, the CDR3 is TGTGCCATCAGTGAGGGATGGAGCACTGAAGCTTTCTTT. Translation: CAISEGWSTEAFF.

Here the CDR3 reads CASSLTTEGTKTDTQYF. Written as DNA, the CDR3 is TGTGCCAGCAGCTTAACGACGGAGGGTACTAAGACAGATACGCAGTATTTT. This chain links TRBV13 with TRBJ2-3; D might be TRBD2 (6 bases). The CDR3 is made up of 17 amino acids. The V end was cut by 2 bases, the J end by 3 bases, with 18 bases between. Germline CDR1 is PRHDT and CDR2 is FYEKMQ (reference sequence).

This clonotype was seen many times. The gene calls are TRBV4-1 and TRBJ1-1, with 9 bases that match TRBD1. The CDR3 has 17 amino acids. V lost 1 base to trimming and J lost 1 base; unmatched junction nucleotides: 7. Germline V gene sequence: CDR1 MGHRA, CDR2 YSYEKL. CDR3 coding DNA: TGCGCCAGCAGCCAAGCCGGGACAGGGATCTGGAACACTGAAGCTTTCTTT. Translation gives CASSQAGTGIWNTEAFF.

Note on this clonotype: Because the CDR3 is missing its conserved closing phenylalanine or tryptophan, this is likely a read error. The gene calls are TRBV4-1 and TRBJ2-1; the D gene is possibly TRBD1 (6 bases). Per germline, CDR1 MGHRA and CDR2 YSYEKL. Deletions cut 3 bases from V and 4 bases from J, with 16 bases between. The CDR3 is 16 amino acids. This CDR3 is CASSQLPGDTYNEQFL. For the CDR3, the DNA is TGCGCCAGCAGCCAGCTACCCGGGGACACATACAATGAGCAGTTCCTC.

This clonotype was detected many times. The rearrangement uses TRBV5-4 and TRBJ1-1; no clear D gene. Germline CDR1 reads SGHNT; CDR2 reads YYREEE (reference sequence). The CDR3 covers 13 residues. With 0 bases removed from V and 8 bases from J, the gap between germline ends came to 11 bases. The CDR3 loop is CASSLESRREAFF. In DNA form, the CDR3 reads TGTGCCAGCAGCTTGGAATCCAGGAGAGAAGCTTTCTTT.

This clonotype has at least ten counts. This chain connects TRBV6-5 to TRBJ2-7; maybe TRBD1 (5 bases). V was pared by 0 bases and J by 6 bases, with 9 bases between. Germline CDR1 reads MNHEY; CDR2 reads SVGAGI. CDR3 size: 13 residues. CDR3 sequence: CASSYSKGVEQYF. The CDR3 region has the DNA TGTGCCAGCAGTTACTCGAAAGGGGTCGAGCAGTACTTC.

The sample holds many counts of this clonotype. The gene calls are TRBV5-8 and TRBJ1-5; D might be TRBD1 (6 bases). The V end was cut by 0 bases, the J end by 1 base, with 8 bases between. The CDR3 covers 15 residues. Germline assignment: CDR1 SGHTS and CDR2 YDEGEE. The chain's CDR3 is CASSLGDRSNQPQHF. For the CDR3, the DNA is TGTGCCAGCAGCTTGGGAGACAGGAGCAATCAGCCCCAGCATTTT.

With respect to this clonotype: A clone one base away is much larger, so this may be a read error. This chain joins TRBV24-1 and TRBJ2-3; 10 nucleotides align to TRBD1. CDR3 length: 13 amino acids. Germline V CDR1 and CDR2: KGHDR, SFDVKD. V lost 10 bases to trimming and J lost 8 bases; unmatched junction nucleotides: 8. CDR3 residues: CATSDRGLGTQYF. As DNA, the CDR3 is TGTGCCACGAGCGACAGGGGGCTGGGTACGCAGTATTTT.

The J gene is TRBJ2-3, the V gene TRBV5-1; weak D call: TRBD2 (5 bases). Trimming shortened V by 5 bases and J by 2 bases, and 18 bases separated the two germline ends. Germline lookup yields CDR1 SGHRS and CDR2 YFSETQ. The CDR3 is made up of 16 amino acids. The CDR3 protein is CASRARSGRFTDTQYF. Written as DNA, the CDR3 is TGCGCCAGCAGGGCTCGATCGGGGAGATTCACAGATACGCAGTATTTT.